The present entry profiles one TCR beta chain with its context. Its antigen is unidentified. The CDR3 contains 14 residues. Germline assignment: CDR1 LGHDT and CDR2 YNNKEL (reference sequence). V shed 2 bases and J shed 6 bases, with 10 bases lying between them. These data are taken from a study of regulatory T cells in long-lasting Graves disease. Study outcomes and limitations: Comparison showed that persistent patients shared more public clonotypes (2,741) than new patients (roughly 970).

Described time point: newly diagnosed GD, antithyroid drugs for less than 3 months. From PBMCs, RNA was extracted and then used to make the TCR library. Building of the TCR beta libraries involved iRepertoire HTBI primers and Arm-PCR of CDR3 regions. MiXCR, run by TCRdb on the multiplex PCR reads, gives a single entry per CDR3 protein. The data show more than 350,000 distinct CDR3 sequences, 15% seen once. The same data also contributed to another study, on T cells in Graves' hyperthyroidism and ophthalmopathy.

The clonotype originates from a woman aged 25 to 39 with Graves disease. Specimen: peripheral blood mononuclear cells (PBMCs), collected at new diagnosis, from a patient treated with antithyroid drugs. J is TRBJ2-2 and V is TRBV3-1; TRBD2 might be the D (5 bases). The CDR3 region is CASSQPGVAGELFF. CDR3 DNA: TGTGCCAGCAGCCAACCCGGGGTAGCCGGGGAGCTGTTTTTT.